Detailed here is one TCR beta chain. Its antigen remains unknown. The germline gives CDR1 SGHVS, CDR2 FQNEAQ. There are 17 residues in the CDR3. V lost 0 bases, J lost 2 bases, and 3 bases stayed unmatched. 13 Jbeta primers and 60 Vbeta primers were used for the PCR. Study processing details: There were about 88 million unique TCR beta chains by a later count, and approximately 10 million of them were shared. Generated by immunoSEQ multiplex PCR, the TCRdb table keeps only in-frame clones and is missing some. The V and J calls and the clone size are those of that table, but D and trimming were determined from the DNA. Of some 130,000 clones listed, approximately 74% are singletons. This sample was taken from a study of cytomegalovirus exposure and HLA in healthy donors. Study-wide results and caveats: Altogether, 150 to 200 TCR beta chains were recorded as cytomegalovirus-associated.

This chain uses TRBV7-8 with TRBJ2-6; 8 bases are a match to TRBD1. The sample taken for sequencing was PBMCs. The receptor was derived from a male donor in good health and CMV-seronegative. CDR3 DNA: TGTGCCAGCAGCTTAGCGCGACAGGGGACTGGGGCCAACGTCCTGACTTTC. It is translated as CASSLARQGTGANVLTF.